This passage covers 10 T cell receptor beta chains from one sample sequenced in a study of cytomegalovirus exposure and HLA in healthy donors (dated by TCRdb to 2016 to 2017). The library relied on the immunoSEQ multiplex PCR assay. For the multiplex PCR, a mixture combining 60 forward primers for TCR Vbeta segments and 13 reverse primers for TCR Jbeta segments was used. Imported from immuneACCESS, the table was reduced by TCRdb to in-frame sequences with V and J called. These copies leave out some clones; in studies compared against another copy, an unresolved V gene accounts for under half, and the cause of the remainder is not known. In all, the sample holds fewer than 150,000 clones, and approximately 83% of those were seen once. The leading ten clones occupy 4% to 5% of the sample. Sample: PBMCs. The receptors derive from a man aged 40-50 years in good health and CMV-seropositive.

This clone was detected a few times. This rearrangement joins TRBV9 to TRBJ1-5; 7 bases match TRBD1. The germline V gene has CDR1 SGDLS and CDR2 YYNGEE. CDR3 length: 15 amino acids. Trimming cost V 4 bases and J 3 bases; bases outside gene matches: 7. CDR3 amino acids: CASSLSDRPNQPQHF. CDR3 bases: TGTGCCAGCAGCTTGTCGGACAGGCCCAATCAGCCCCAGCATTTT.

This clone was counted only a few times. The rearrangement uses TRBV9 and TRBJ1-4, with D unresolved. Germline lookup yields CDR1 SGDLS and CDR2 YYNGEE. The CDR3 spans 15 residues. Trimming took off 0 bases at V and 3 bases at J, with 9 bases between the two ends. CDR3 residues: CASSVGAGSNEKLFF. As DNA, the CDR3 is TGTGCCAGCAGCGTAGGAGCAGGATCTAATGAAAAACTGTTTTTT. Together with reference TRBV9 and TRBJ1-4, the CDR3 gives the full variable domain: DSGVTQTPKHLITATGQRVTLRCSPRSGDLSVYWYQQSLDQGLQFLIQYYNGEERAKGNILERFSAQQFPDLHSELNLSSLELGDSALYFCASSVGAGSNEKLFFGSGTQLSVL.

This rearrangement joins TRBV6-1 to TRBJ2-5; tentative D call: TRBD1 (6 bases). Trimming removed 6 bases at V and 2 bases at J, with 13 bases between. The CDR3 has 14 amino acids. Per germline, CDR1 MNHNS and CDR2 SASEGT. The CDR3 is CASSRRGGQETQYF. The CDR3 DNA follows: TGTGCCAGCAGCCGCAGGGGTGGACAAGAGACCCAGTACTTC.

DNA of the CDR3: TGTGCCAGCAGCTTAGGGTTTACAGTAATCTATGGCTACACCTTC. Its protein is CASSLGFTVIYGYTF. This chain links TRBV13 with TRBJ1-2; D not resolved. The V and J ends lost 0 bases and 4 bases respectively, with 12 bases between them. Germline V gene sequence: CDR1 PRHDT, CDR2 FYEKMQ (reference sequence). The CDR3 consists of 15 residues.

The rearrangement joins TRBV2 to TRBJ1-3, with 10 bases aligning to TRBD1. This CDR3 region has 14 residues. Per germline, CDR1 SNHLY and CDR2 FYNNEI. Trimming cost V 7 bases and J 4 bases; bases outside gene matches: 4. CDR3 region: CASTGTGVGNTIYF. Written as DNA, the CDR3 is TGTGCCAGCACTGGGACAGGGGTCGGAAACACCATATATTTT.

J is TRBJ2-2 and V is TRBV2, with D possibly being TRBD2 (7 bases). Germline CDR1 reads SNHLY; CDR2 reads FYNNEI. V gave up 4 bases and J gave up 5 bases, with 17 bases separating them. The CDR3 length is 16 residues. The CDR3 sequence is CASSGPGGAKTGELFF. As DNA, the CDR3 is TGTGCCAGCAGTGGGCCGGGGGGCGCAAAGACCGGGGAGCTGTTTTTT.

V and J are TRBV18 and TRBJ2-7; 10 bases match TRBD1. CDR3 size: 14 residues. Germline V gives CDR1 KGHSH, CDR2 LQKENI. J gave up 9 bases and V 6 bases, and 11 bases lay outside the gene matches. CDR3 DNA: TGTGCCAGCTCGCCCGGGACAGGGGAAGGGGGGCAGTACTTC. Translation: CASSPGTGEGGQYF.

CDR3 nucleotide sequence: TGCGCCAGCAGCCCGACAGAGAACACCGGGGAGCTGTTTTTT. Residues: CASSPTENTGELFF. This chain joins TRBV4-1 and TRBJ2-2; D is possibly TRBD1 (5 bases). The V gene's germline CDR1 is MGHRA and CDR2 YSYEKL. V was cut by 4 bases and J by 1 base, with 7 bases left in between. CDR3 size: 14 residues.

The rearrangement links TRBV2 to TRBJ1-5; no clear D. In germline, CDR1 is SNHLY, CDR2 FYNNEI. The CDR3 loop spans 14 amino acids. The germline V and J ends were trimmed by 3 bases and 1 base, with 7 bases remaining between them. CDR3 sequence: CASSDRVSNQPQHF. Written as DNA, the CDR3 is TGTGCCAGCAGTGATCGGGTCAGCAATCAGCCCCAGCATTTT.

The rearrangement uses TRBV4-1 and TRBJ2-3; perhaps TRBD2 as D (6 bases). The CDR3 extends over 17 amino acids. V lost 4 bases, J lost 1 base, and 18 bases lay in between. Germline values: CDR1 MGHRA, CDR2 YSYEKL. The chain's CDR3 is CASSRNPTRGGTDTQYF. The CDR3 nucleotides are TGCGCCAGCAGCCGCAACCCGACGCGCGGGGGCACAGATACGCAGTATTTT.